This paragraph covers one T cell receptor beta chain sequence. Trimming at V came to 5 bases and at J to 1 base, leaving 7 bases not matched to a gene. This CDR3 has 15 residues. In germline, CDR1 is KGHSH, CDR2 LQKENI. These data originate in a study of radiation and T cells in renal cell carcinoma. Study details: Nephrectomy followed 15 Gy stereotactic body radiation by 4 weeks.

TCRdb's copy holds only in-frame clones and misses some; the assay was immunoSEQ multiplex PCR. The data show 130,000 or so clones, around four fifths seen once. Stated time point: baseline pretreatment blood. Treatment: 15 Gy SBRT to primary tumor, nephrectomy 4 weeks later. Serial blood draws occurred at baseline and 2 and 4 weeks post-SBRT. The chain carries TRBV18 and TRBJ1-1, with 7 bases fitting TRBD1. The sequence derives from a woman aged 50 to 60 with renal cell carcinoma. Material: blood, obtained from a patient whose treatment included radiotherapy and nephrectomy. The CDR3, as DNA: TGTGCCAGCTCAAGGGACAGCCCCTCGAACACTGAAGCTTTCTTT. Translation: CASSRDSPSNTEAFF.